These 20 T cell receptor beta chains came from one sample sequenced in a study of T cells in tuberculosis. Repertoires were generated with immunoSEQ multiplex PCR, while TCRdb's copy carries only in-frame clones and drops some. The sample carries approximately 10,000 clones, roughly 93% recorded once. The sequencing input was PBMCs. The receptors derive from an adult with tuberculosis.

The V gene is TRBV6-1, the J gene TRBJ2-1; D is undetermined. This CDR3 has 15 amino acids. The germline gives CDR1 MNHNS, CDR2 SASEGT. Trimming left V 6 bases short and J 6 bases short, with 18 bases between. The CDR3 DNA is TGTGCCAGCAGCCGGCTAGAGCTCGGTGCCAATGAGCAGTTCTTC. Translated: CASSRLELGANEQFF.

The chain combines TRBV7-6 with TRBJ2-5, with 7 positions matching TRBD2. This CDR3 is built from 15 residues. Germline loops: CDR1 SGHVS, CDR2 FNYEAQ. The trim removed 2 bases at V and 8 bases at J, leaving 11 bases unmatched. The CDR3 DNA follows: TGTGCCAGCAGCTTATCGTCTAGCGGCCTCCACACCCAGTACTTC. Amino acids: CASSLSSSGLHTQYF.

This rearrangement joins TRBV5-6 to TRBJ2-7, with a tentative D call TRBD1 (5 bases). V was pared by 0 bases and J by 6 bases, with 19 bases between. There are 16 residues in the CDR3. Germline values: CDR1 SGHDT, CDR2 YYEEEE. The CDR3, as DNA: TGTGCCAGCAGCTTGGGTCAGGGTTCCCCTTTAATCGAGCAGTACTTC. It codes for CASSLGQGSPLIEQYF.

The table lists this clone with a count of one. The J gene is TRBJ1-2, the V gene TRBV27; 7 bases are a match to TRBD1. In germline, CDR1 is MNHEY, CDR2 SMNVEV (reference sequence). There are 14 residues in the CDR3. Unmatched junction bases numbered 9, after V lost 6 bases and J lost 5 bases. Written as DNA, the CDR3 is TGTGCCAGCAGCCGACAGGGTTCTATATATGGCTACACCTTC. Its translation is CASSRQGSIYGYTF.

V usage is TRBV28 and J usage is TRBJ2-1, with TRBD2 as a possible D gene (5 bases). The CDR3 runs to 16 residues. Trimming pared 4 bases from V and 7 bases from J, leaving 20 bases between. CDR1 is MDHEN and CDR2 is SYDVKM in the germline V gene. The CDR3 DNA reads TGTGCCAGCAGTTCCCCGTCGAGCGGCGTCACGAATGAGCAGTTCTTC. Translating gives CASSSPSSGVTNEQFF.

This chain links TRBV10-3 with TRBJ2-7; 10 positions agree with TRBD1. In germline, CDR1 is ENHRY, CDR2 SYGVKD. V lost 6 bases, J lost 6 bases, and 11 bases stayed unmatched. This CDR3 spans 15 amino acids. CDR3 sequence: CAISETGQGSGEQYF. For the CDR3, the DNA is TGTGCCATCAGCGAGACGGGACAGGGGTCGGGCGAGCAGTACTTC.

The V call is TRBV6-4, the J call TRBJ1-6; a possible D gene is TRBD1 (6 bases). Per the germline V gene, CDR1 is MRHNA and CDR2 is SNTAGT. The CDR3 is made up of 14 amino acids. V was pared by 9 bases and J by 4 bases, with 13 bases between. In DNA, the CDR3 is TGTGCCAGAACGAACAGGGTTTATAATTCACCCCTCCACTTT. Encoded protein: CARTNRVYNSPLHF.

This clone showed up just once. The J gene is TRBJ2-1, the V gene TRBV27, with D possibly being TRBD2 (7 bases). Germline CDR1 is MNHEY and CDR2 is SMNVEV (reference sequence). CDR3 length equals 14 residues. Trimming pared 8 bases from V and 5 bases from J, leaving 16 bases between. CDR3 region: CASRDGGPHNEQFF. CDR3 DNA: TGTGCCAGCCGGGACGGGGGGCCTCACAATGAGCAGTTCTTC.

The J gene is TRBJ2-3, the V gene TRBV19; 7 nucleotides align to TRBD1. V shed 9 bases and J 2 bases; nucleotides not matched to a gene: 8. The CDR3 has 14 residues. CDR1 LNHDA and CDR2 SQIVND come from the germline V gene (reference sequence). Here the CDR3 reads CASQQGRITDTQYF. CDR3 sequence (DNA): TGTGCCAGCCAACAGGGGCGGATCACAGATACGCAGTATTTT. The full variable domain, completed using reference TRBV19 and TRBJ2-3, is DGGITQSPKYLFRKEGQNVTLSCEQNLNHDAMYWYRQDPGQGLRLIYYSQIVNDFQKGDIAEGYSVSREKKESFPLTVTSAQKNPTAFYLCASQQGRITDTQYFGPGTRLTVL.

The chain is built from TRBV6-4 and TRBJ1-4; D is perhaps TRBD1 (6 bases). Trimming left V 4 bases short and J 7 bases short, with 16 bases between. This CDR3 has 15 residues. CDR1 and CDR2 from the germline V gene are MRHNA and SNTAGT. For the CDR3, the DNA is TGTGCCAGCAGTGGATTAACAGGGTTAAGTGAAAAACTGTTTTTT. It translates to CASSGLTGLSEKLFF.

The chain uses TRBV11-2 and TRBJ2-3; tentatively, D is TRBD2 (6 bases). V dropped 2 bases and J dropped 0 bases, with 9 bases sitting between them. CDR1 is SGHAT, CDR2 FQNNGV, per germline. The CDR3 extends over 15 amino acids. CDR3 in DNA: TGTGCCAGCAGCTTATGGACTACTAGCACAGATACGCAGTATTTT. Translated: CASSLWTTSTDTQYF.

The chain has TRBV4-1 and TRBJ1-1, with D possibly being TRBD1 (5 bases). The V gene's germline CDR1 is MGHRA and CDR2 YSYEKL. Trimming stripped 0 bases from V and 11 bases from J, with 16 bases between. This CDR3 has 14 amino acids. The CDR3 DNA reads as TGCGCCAGCAGCCAAGAATGGGGGACTCTTGAGGCTTTCTTT. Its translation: CASSQEWGTLEAFF.

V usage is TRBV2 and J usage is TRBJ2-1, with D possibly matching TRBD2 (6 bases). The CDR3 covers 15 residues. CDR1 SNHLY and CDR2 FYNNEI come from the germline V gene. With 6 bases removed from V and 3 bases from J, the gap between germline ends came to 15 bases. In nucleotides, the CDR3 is TGTGCCAGCAGCCAAGGGTGGGGGGACTACAATGAGCAGTTCTTC. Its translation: CASSQGWGDYNEQFF.

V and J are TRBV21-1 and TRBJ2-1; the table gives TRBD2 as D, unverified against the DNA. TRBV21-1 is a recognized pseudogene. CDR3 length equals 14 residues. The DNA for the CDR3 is TGTGCCAGCAGCACTTCCGGGATTTACAATGAGCAGTTCTTC. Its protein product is CASSTSGIYNEQFF.

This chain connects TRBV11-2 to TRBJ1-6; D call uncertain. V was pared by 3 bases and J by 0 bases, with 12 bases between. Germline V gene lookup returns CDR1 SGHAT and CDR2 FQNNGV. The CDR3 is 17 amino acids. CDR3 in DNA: TGTGCCAGCAGCTTCTCGGACGGGAGCTCCTATAATTCACCCCTCCACTTT. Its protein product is CASSFSDGSSYNSPLHF.

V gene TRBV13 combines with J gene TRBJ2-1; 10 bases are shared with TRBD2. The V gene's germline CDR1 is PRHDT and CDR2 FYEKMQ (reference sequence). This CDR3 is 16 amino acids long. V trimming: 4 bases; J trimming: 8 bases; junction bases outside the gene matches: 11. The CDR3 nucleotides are TGTGCCAGCAGCTCTCGGAGCGGGGGGGGGATTGATGAGCAGTTCTTC. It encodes CASSSRSGGGIDEQFF.

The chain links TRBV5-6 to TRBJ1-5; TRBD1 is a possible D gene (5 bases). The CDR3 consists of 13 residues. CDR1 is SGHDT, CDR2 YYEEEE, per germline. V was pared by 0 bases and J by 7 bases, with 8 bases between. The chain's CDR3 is CASSLGGEQPQHF. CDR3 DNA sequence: TGTGCCAGCAGCTTGGGGGGGGAACAGCCCCAGCATTTT.

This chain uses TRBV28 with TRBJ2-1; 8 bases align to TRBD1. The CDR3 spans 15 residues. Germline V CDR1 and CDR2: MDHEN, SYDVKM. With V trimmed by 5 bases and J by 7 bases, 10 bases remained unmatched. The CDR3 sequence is CASSAGGPSLNEQFF. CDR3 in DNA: TGTGCCAGCAGTGCAGGGGGCCCGTCTCTTAATGAGCAGTTCTTC.

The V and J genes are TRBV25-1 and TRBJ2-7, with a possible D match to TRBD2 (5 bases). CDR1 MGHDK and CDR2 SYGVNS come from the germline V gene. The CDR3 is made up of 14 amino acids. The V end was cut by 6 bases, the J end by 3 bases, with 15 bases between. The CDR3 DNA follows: TGTGCCAGCAGAAGGTCCGGGGATCGCTACGAGCAGTACTTC. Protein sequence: CASRRSGDRYEQYF.

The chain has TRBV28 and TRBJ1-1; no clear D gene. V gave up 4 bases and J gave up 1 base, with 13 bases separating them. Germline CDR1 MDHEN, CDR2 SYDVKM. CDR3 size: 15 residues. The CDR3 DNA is TGTGCCAGCAGTTCCCCGGAGGGAGCGAACACTGAAGCTTTCTTT. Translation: CASSSPEGANTEAFF.